The 27 T cell receptor beta chains listed next were all sequenced from one sample in a study of shared clonotypes between healthy human individuals. Measured with immunoSEQ multiplex PCR; TCRdb has only the in-frame clones, and not every one. The data contain about 2 million clones, about 95% of them singletons. CD45RO-negative, CCR7-positively selected cells formed the naive CD8 fraction, excluding terminally differentiated effector memory CD45RA+ cells. Sequenced: naive CD8+ T cells sorted from blood. These receptors were collected from a man aged 18 to 30 in good health.

This clone occurred once. The chain links TRBV27 to TRBJ2-3, with 7 bases matching TRBD2. The length of the CDR3 is 15 residues. V shed 3 bases, J shed 3 bases, and the junction held 6 bases outside the gene matches. Germline V gene data show CDR1 as MNHEY and CDR2 as SMNVEV (reference sequence). This CDR3 reads CASSFLAGLTDTQYF. CDR3 in DNA: TGTGCCAGCAGTTTTTTAGCGGGTTTGACAGATACGCAGTATTTT.

Concerning this clone: Additional DNA sequences in this sample encode the identical CDR3. The V gene is TRBV7-9, the J gene TRBJ2-2; D unclear. This CDR3 region has 12 residues. Trimming shortened V by 5 bases and J by 5 bases, and 6 bases separated the two germline ends. Germline CDR1 and CDR2: SEHNR and FQNEAQ (reference sequence). CDR3 region: CASSPATGELFF. For the CDR3, the DNA is TGTGCCAGCAGCCCTGCTACCGGGGAGCTGTTTTTT.

V usage is TRBV7-9 and J usage is TRBJ2-7; D might be TRBD2 (7 bases). Germline V gene data show CDR1 as SEHNR and CDR2 as FQNEAQ (reference sequence). The V gene lost 5 bases and the J gene lost 1 base, with 21 bases spanning the gap. This CDR3 spans 17 amino acids. The CDR3 protein is CASSTLPGRGLSYEQYF. In DNA form, the CDR3 reads TGTGCCAGCAGCACACTTCCGGGGCGGGGGCTTTCCTACGAGCAGTACTTC.

V usage is TRBV27 and J usage is TRBJ1-1; 7 bases fit TRBD1. Germline CDR1 reads MNHEY; CDR2 reads SMNVEV (reference sequence). The CDR3 is 18 amino acids. Trimming cost V 5 bases and J 5 bases; bases outside gene matches: 20. In DNA, the CDR3 is TGTGCCAGCAGTCCTACCCCTGGAGGGGGCGTGGTTGGAACTGAAGCTTTCTTT. Its protein is CASSPTPGGGVVGTEAFF.

This clone was counted between two and nine times. The chain carries TRBV6-6 and TRBJ1-1; D remains unclear. Per the germline V gene, CDR1 is MNHNY and CDR2 is SVGAGI (reference sequence). The length of the CDR3 is 12 residues. The V and J ends lost 5 bases and 6 bases respectively, with 10 bases between them. CDR3 nucleotide sequence: TGTGCCAGCAGTCCTAACTCCGCTGAAGCTTTCTTT. The encoded protein is CASSPNSAEAFF.

The chain is built from TRBV10-1 and TRBJ2-7; D is possibly TRBD1 or TRBD2 (5 bases each). Germline-derived CDR1 and CDR2 are WNHNN and SYGVQD (reference sequence). V lost 2 bases and J 5 bases, leaving 16 bases between the germline ends. The CDR3 is 15 residues long. CDR3 loop: CASSETRGQGHEQYF. DNA for the CDR3: TGCGCCAGCAGTGAGACTCGGGGTCAGGGCCACGAGCAGTACTTC.

This clone was seen just once. The chain couples TRBV27 to TRBJ1-2, with D perhaps matching TRBD1 (6 bases). The CDR3 covers 15 residues. The germline gives CDR1 MNHEY, CDR2 SMNVEV (reference sequence). Trimming took off 5 bases at V and 4 bases at J, with 17 bases between the two ends. The CDR3 protein is CASSPWTALGYGYTF. The CDR3 DNA reads TGTGCCAGCAGTCCCTGGACAGCTCTGGGCTATGGCTACACCTTC.

This clone was seen once. The chain is built from TRBV2 and TRBJ2-7; TRBD1 agrees at 9 bases. Trimming at V came to 1 base and at J to 5 bases, leaving 9 bases not matched to a gene. Germline V CDR1 and CDR2: SNHLY, FYNNEI. CDR3 length: 16 residues. CDR3 nucleotides: TGTGCCAGCAGTGAAGACTATGGGACAGGGCCTCACGAGCAGTACTTC. It specifies CASSEDYGTGPHEQYF.

As to this clone: This specimen includes other DNA sequences encoding the same CDR3. This chain joins TRBV7-9 and TRBJ1-1; no clear D. Germline V gene data show CDR1 as SEHNR and CDR2 as FQNEAQ (reference sequence). There are 13 residues in the CDR3. Trimming took off 3 bases at V and 5 bases at J, with 10 bases between the two ends. The CDR3 bases are TGTGCCAGCAGCTTGGGAACTTCGACTGAAGCTTTCTTT. Its protein is CASSLGTSTEAFF.

V usage is TRBV7-9 and J usage is TRBJ2-5; D is ambiguous. The CDR3 has 14 residues. Germline V CDR1 and CDR2: SEHNR, FQNEAQ (reference sequence). V was pared by 5 bases and J by 4 bases, with 14 bases between. As DNA, the CDR3 is TGTGCCAGCAGCCCGGCACCGATCCTAGAGACCCAGTACTTC. Residues: CASSPAPILETQYF. The full variable domain, completed using reference TRBV7-9 and TRBJ2-5, is DTGVSQNPRHKITKRGQNVTFRCDPISEHNRLYWYRQTLGQGPEFLTYFQNEAQLEKSRLLSDRFSAERPKGSFSTLEIQRTEQGDSAMYLCASSPAPILETQYFGPGTRLLVL.

A word on this clone: Other DNA sequences of this sample code for an identical CDR3. For the CDR3, the DNA is TGTGCCAGCAGCTTGGGGGGTGGCAATCAGCCCCAGCATTTT. It translates to CASSLGGGNQPQHF. This sequence joins TRBV5-6 and TRBJ1-5; D call uncertain. The CDR3 extends over 14 amino acids. Germline-derived CDR1 and CDR2 are SGHDT and YYEEEE. V lost 0 bases and J lost 2, with 6 bases in between.

The chain joins TRBV29-1 to TRBJ2-7, with 16 positions matching TRBD2. After removal of 3 bases from V and 0 bases from J, the junction contained 5 bases not matched to a gene. There are 17 residues in the CDR3. The germline V gene encodes CDR1 SQVTM and CDR2 ANQGSEA. The CDR3 DNA is TGCAGCGTTGAGGGACTAGCGGGGGGGTCCGGCTCCTACGAGCAGTACTTC. This sequence encodes CSVEGLAGGSGSYEQYF.

This clone appeared a few times. The V call is TRBV4-1, the J call TRBJ1-1; the D gene is possibly TRBD1 (6 bases). Trimming pared 3 bases from V and 1 base from J, leaving 15 bases between. In germline, CDR1 is MGHRA, CDR2 YSYEKL. CDR3 length: 16 amino acids. In DNA form, the CDR3 reads TGCGCCAGCAGCCAGCCAAGTTCCAGGGGGAACACTGAAGCTTTCTTT. It specifies CASSQPSSRGNTEAFF.

V gene TRBV15 combines with J gene TRBJ1-1; D gene uncertain. The length of the CDR3 is 15 residues. Germline assignment: CDR1 LNHNV and CDR2 YYDKDF (reference sequence). The V and J ends lost 5 bases and 0 bases respectively, with 13 bases between them. This CDR3 is CATSSNRIMNTEAFF. The CDR3 coding sequence is TGTGCCACCAGCTCGAATCGGATCATGAACACTGAAGCTTTCTTT.

The V and J genes are TRBV7-9 and TRBJ2-7; 7 bases line up with TRBD2. The CDR3 is 15 amino acids. CDR1 SEHNR and CDR2 FQNEAQ come from the germline V gene (reference sequence). The J segment lost 4 bases and the V segment lost 6 bases, leaving 12 bases of the junction unmatched. The CDR3 spells CASSLAASGTYEQYF. The CDR3 DNA sequence: TGTGCCAGCAGTCTAGCGGCTAGCGGAACTTACGAGCAGTACTTC.

V usage is TRBV6-6 and J usage is TRBJ1-1; no clear D gene. This CDR3 has 10 amino acids. Trimming shortened V by 5 bases and J by 7 bases, and 5 bases separated the two germline ends. Germline V gene lookup returns CDR1 MNHNY and CDR2 SVGAGI (reference sequence). The CDR3 nucleotides read TGTGCCAGCAGTGACAATGAAGCTTTCTTT. Its translation is CASSDNEAFF.

CDR3 loop: CASSLRGGENSPLHF. The CDR3 bases are TGTGCCAGCAGCTTACGTGGGGGGGAAAATTCACCCCTCCACTTT. This chain joins TRBV11-2 and TRBJ1-6, with D tentatively TRBD1 (5 bases). Trimming removed 2 bases at V and 7 bases at J, with 12 bases between. CDR3 length: 15 residues. The germline V gene encodes CDR1 SGHAT and CDR2 FQNNGV.

The CDR3 loop is CASSTAGGANNEQFF. Written as DNA, the CDR3 is TGTGCCAGCAGCACCGCGGGGGGGGCCAACAATGAGCAGTTCTTC. This chain uses TRBV7-9 with TRBJ2-1; TRBD2 matches at 9 bases. Germline CDR1 is SEHNR and CDR2 is FQNEAQ (reference sequence). V dropped 5 bases and J dropped 5; count of bases not matched to a gene: 7. The CDR3 extends over 15 amino acids.

Worth noting for this clone: Other DNA sequences in this sample translate to the same CDR3. This chain links TRBV27 with TRBJ2-7; D is unresolved. V lost 5 bases and J 0 bases, leaving 17 bases between the germline ends. This CDR3 has 16 amino acids. Germline assignment: CDR1 MNHEY and CDR2 SMNVEV (reference sequence). The DNA for the CDR3 is TGTGCCAGCAGTCCCTCCTCAGGAGAGAGCTCCTACGAGCAGTACTTC. Protein sequence: CASSPSSGESSYEQYF.

The chain recombines TRBV7-6 with TRBJ1-2; 8 bases are shared with TRBD1. The CDR3 sequence is 16 residues long. Germline CDR1 reads SGHVS; CDR2 reads FNYEAQ. V gave up 5 bases and J gave up 7 bases; unmatched junction bases: 15. In DNA form, the CDR3 reads TGTGCCAGCAGCCCGGACAGGGACCAAGTAGATCGTGGCTACACCTTC. Amino acids: CASSPDRDQVDRGYTF.

The rearrangement uses TRBV27 and TRBJ1-6, with TRBD1 matching over 7 bases. This CDR3 has 15 amino acids. Germline V gene sequence: CDR1 MNHEY, CDR2 SMNVEV (reference sequence). V was pared by 3 bases and J by 9 bases, with 8 bases of the junction left unmatched. CDR3 DNA: TGTGCCAGCAGTTTTTTTGCAGGGGGGGGTTCACCCCTCCACTTT. The encoded protein is CASSFFAGGGSPLHF.

V gene TRBV6-6 combines with J gene TRBJ2-4; 7 bases align to TRBD1. V trimming: 6 bases; J trimming: 1 base; junction bases outside the gene matches: 9. Germline CDR1 reads MNHNY; CDR2 reads SVGAGI (reference sequence). CDR3 length: 16 residues. The CDR3 DNA sequence: TGTGCCAGCAGGGCCACAGGGGAAGGGGCCAAAAACATTCAGTACTTC. Protein: CASRATGEGAKNIQYF.

The gene calls are TRBV7-6 and TRBJ2-5; 8 bases are a match to TRBD1. CDR1 SGHVS and CDR2 FNYEAQ come from the germline V gene. The CDR3 is 16 amino acids. The V segment lost 4 bases and the J segment 4 bases; nucleotides outside the gene matches: 11. The CDR3 DNA follows: TGTGCCAGCAGCTGGGCTGGGCAGGGGGCCGGAGAGACCCAGTACTTC. This encodes CASSWAGQGAGETQYF.

Details on this clone: The sample carries other DNA sequences with the same CDR3. The V gene is TRBV10-3, the J gene TRBJ2-2; unclear D gene. The germline CDR1 and CDR2 sequences are ENHRY and SYGVKD. The CDR3 contains 12 residues. Deletions cut 3 bases from V and 3 bases from J, with 2 bases between. CDR3 region: CAISEDTGELFF. In DNA form, the CDR3 reads TGTGCCATCAGTGAAGACACCGGGGAGCTGTTTTTT.

The V and J genes are TRBV6-5 and TRBJ2-7; D uncertain. Germline V gene data show CDR1 as MNHEY and CDR2 as SVGAGI. The CDR3 runs to 14 residues. V lost 0 bases and J lost 5, with 11 bases in between. The DNA for the CDR3 is TGTGCCAGCAGTTACTCGATCGCGCCCCACGAGCAGTACTTC. This gives the protein CASSYSIAPHEQYF.

The chain couples TRBV7-9 to TRBJ1-5; D is possibly TRBD1 (6 bases). This CDR3 is built from 13 residues. V lost 5 bases, J lost 5 bases, and 10 bases lay in between. Germline lookup yields CDR1 SEHNR and CDR2 FQNEAQ (reference sequence). This CDR3 is CASSEGGDQPQHF. CDR3 sequence (DNA): TGTGCCAGCAGCGAAGGGGGAGATCAGCCCCAGCATTTT.

The V call is TRBV2, the J call TRBJ2-1, with 14 nucleotides matching TRBD2. CDR1 SNHLY and CDR2 FYNNEI come from the germline V gene. The CDR3 covers 19 residues. With V trimmed by 6 bases and J by 5 bases, 15 bases remained unmatched. This CDR3 reads CASSDTGTSGSGNDNEQFF. CDR3 DNA: TGTGCCAGCAGCGATACCGGGACTAGCGGGAGTGGTAACGACAATGAGCAGTTCTTC.